The entry below describes one T cell receptor (beta chain). The antigen remains unidentified. Time point of the sample: newly diagnosed GD, antithyroid drugs for less than 3 months. The TCR library used RNA extracted from PBMCs. Trimming removed 1 base from V and 4 bases from J; junction bases left unmatched: 9. The CDR3 spans 17 residues. CDR1 is LGHDT, CDR2 YNNKEL, per germline (reference sequence). The entry originates in a study of regulatory T cells in long-lasting Graves disease. Study-level findings and limits: Persistent cases favored TRBV28, TRBJ1-2 and TRBJ2-5. Study was limited to peripheral blood, excluding thyroid tissue.

Construction of the TCR beta libraries employed iRepertoire HTBI primers in conjunction with Arm-PCR of CDR3 regions. In the authors' methods: Identification across samples found 60 to 75 TRBV and some 15 TRBJ segments. Via MiXCR, TCRdb re-called the multiplex PCR reads, giving one row per CDR3 protein. The V and J calls and clone size are TCRdb's, not the authors'. In the table there are under 450,000 distinct CDR3 sequences, about an eighth of which are singletons. Separately, the same data were catalogued under a study of T cells in Graves' hyperthyroidism and ophthalmopathy.

The sample in question was peripheral blood mononuclear cells (PBMCs), obtained at new diagnosis, from a patient treated with antithyroid drugs. The clonotype was recovered from a woman aged 18-29 years with Graves disease. The chain carries TRBV3-1 and TRBJ2-2; 7 bases are shared with TRBD2. The CDR3: CASSQGGGLRGTGELFF. The CDR3 region has the DNA TGTGCCAGCAGCCAAGGGGGGGGTCTCCGGGGCACCGGGGAGCTGTTTTTT.